A selection of T cell receptor beta chains follows, all from one sample in a study of blood T cell repertoires in COVID-19. Assay: immunoSEQ multiplex PCR; the TCRdb copy retains only in-frame clones and omits some. The sample has approximately 230,000 clones, 65% to 90% seen once. The source material was PBMCs or T cells enriched from blood (not recorded which). The receptors were gathered from a man in his forties who had recovered from COVID-19. Each CDR3 is given with its conserved first and last residue. Fields, in order: V gene, D gene, clone size, J gene, CDR3 protein, CDR3 DNA. A D gene is named only where the DNA matches it firmly. Clone size is not always given. Where it is, it says once, few, many or a class for expanded clones.

>TRBV7-9|-|-|TRBJ1-1
CASSPPGGRNTEAFF
TGTGCCAGCAGCCCCCCCGGGGGACGTAACACTGAAGCTTTCTTT
>TRBV12-3/TRBV12-4|-|-|TRBJ2-3
CASSLTYADTQYF
TGTGCCAGCAGTTTAACATACGCAGATACGCAGTATTTT
>TRBV19|TRBD2|-|TRBJ2-3
CASSGTSVRSDTQYF
TGTGCCAGTTCGGGGACTAGCGTTCGGTCAGATACGCAGTATTTT
>TRBV15|-|once|TRBJ2-3
CATSPDRATDTQYF
TGTGCCACCAGTCCCGACAGAGCGACAGATACGCAGTATTTT
>TRBV5-1|-|-|TRBJ1-1
CASSHPRGRSGEDPTEAFF
TGCGCCAGCAGCCATCCTCGGGGGAGGTCGGGGGAGGATCCCACTGAAGCTTTCTTT
>TRBV3-1/TRBV3-2|-|-|TRBJ2-7
CASSQALIFTYEQYF
TGTGCCAGCAGCCAAGCCCTAATCTTTACCTACGAGCAGTACTTC
>TRBV18|-|few|TRBJ2-5
CASSPPTVQETQYF
TGTGCCAGCTCACCACCAACGGTCCAAGAGACCCAGTACTTC
>TRBV9|TRBD1|-|TRBJ1-6
CASSYTQNPGQGNSPLHF
TGTGCCAGCAGCTACACCCAAAATCCGGGACAGGGGAATTCACCCCTCCACTTT
>TRBV18|TRBD1|-|TRBJ1-3
CASSHGTAGNTIYF
TGTGCCAGCTCACATGGGACAGCTGGAAACACCATATATTTT
>TRBV6-2/TRBV6-3|-|few|TRBJ1-2
CASSSTGTQIYGYTF
TGTGCCAGCAGTTCAACCGGGACTCAGATTTATGGCTACACCTTC
>TRBV19|TRBD1|-|TRBJ1-5
CASSIRTGGNTGNQPQHF
TGTGCCAGCAGCATCCGGACAGGGGGTAATACTGGCAATCAGCCCCAGCATTTT
>TRBV5-4|TRBD1|-|TRBJ2-5
CASSSTGGYEKETQYF
TGTGCCAGCAGTTCTACAGGGGGCTACGAGAAAGAGACCCAGTACTTC
>TRBV6-1|TRBD1|-|TRBJ1-2
CASSDSGTANYGYTF
TGTGCCAGCAGTGATTCCGGGACAGCTAACTATGGCTACACCTTC
>TRBV2|TRBD2|-|TRBJ2-1
CASSEGLAAYNEQFF
TGTGCCAGCAGTGAGGGACTAGCCGCCTACAATGAGCAGTTCTTC
>TRBV7-8|-|few|TRBJ2-7
CASSSGVLYEQYF
TGTGCCAGCAGCTCGGGGGTTCTCTACGAGCAGTACTTC
>TRBV14|-|-|TRBJ1-1
CASSPVPGLGEAFF
TGTGCCAGCAGCCCTGTACCGGGACTTGGTGAAGCTTTCTTT
>TRBV25-1|-|-|TRBJ1-2
CASSPRVDLGYTF
TGTGCCAGCAGCCCTCGGGTGGATTTGGGCTACACCTTC
>TRBV3-1/TRBV3-2|TRBD2|-|TRBJ2-5
CASSQYGTSGRMGPLQETQYF
TGTGCCAGCAGCCAGTACGGGACTAGCGGGAGAATGGGGCCCCTCCAAGAGACCCAGTACTTC
>TRBV13|-|few|TRBJ2-3
CASSSRLGILTDTQYF
TGTGCCAGCAGCTCAAGGCTGGGCATCCTAACAGATACGCAGTATTTT
>TRBV30|-|-|TRBJ1-5
CAWSASVQPQHF
TGTGCCTGGTCCGCGAGCGTTCAGCCCCAGCATTTT
>TRBV28|-|few|TRBJ2-7
CASSRTGPYEQYF
TGTGCCTCTTCCAGAACAGGGCCCTACGAGCAGTACTTC
>TRBV27|-|-|TRBJ1-1
CASSLEGADTEAFF
TGTGCCAGCAGTCTAGAAGGGGCGGACACTGAAGCTTTCTTT
>TRBV6-5|-|-|TRBJ2-7
CASTGDRPPYEQYF
TGTGCCAGCACCGGCGACAGGCCTCCCTACGAGCAGTACTTC
>TRBV10-3|-|-|TRBJ2-2
CAISEGGGATGELFF
TGTGCCATCAGTGAGGGAGGGGGGGCCACCGGGGAGCTGTTTTTT
>TRBV5-1|TRBD1|-|TRBJ1-1
CASRSFTQGFTEAFF
TGCGCCAGCAGATCCTTTACACAGGGGTTCACTGAAGCTTTCTTT
>TRBV27|-|-|TRBJ1-1
CASSLSGMNTEAFF
TGTGCCAGCAGCCTAAGCGGGATGAACACTGAAGCTTTCTTT
>TRBV27|-|-|TRBJ2-2
CASSSPQGPTRPGELFF
TGTGCCAGCAGTTCACCTCAGGGGCCAACTCGGCCCGGGGAGCTGTTTTTT
>TRBV19|TRBD1|-|TRBJ1-4
CASSTQGASTTNEKLFF
TGTGCCAGTAGTACACAGGGGGCATCGACGACTAATGAAAAACTGTTTTTT
>TRBV7-3|TRBD1|-|TRBJ2-5
CASSPGQQKETQYF
TGTGCCAGCAGCCCGGGACAGCAAAAAGAGACCCAGTACTTC